Presented here are 19 T cell receptor beta chains from one specimen sequenced in a study of shared clonotypes between healthy human individuals. Sequencing used immunoSEQ multiplex PCR; TCRdb keeps in-frame clones, though not all of them. Among approximately 92,000 clones listed, almost 70% were seen once. The sequenced sample was memory CD8+ T cells sorted from blood. Subset meaning: CD45RO+ cells pooled with CCR7-negative TemRA cells. These receptors came from a man aged 30 to 45 in good health.

V gene TRBV4-1 combines with J gene TRBJ1-1; TRBD1 matches at 7 bases. V lost 4 bases and J lost 4; bases outside the gene matches: 12. The CDR3 extends over 16 amino acids. Germline CDR1 reads MGHRA; CDR2 reads YSYEKL. The CDR3 nucleotides are TGCGCCAGCAGCCCAACCCCGACAGGGAGGGGCACTGAAGCTTTCTTT. It specifies CASSPTPTGRGTEAFF.

The genes are TRBV25-1 and TRBJ2-1; D might be TRBD2 (5 bases). The CDR3 is made up of 13 amino acids. The germline V gene has CDR1 MGHDK and CDR2 SYGVNS. V lost 10 bases to trimming and J lost 6 bases, with 16 bases between them. The CDR3 loop reads CATTKLGFNEQFF. CDR3 sequence (DNA): TGTGCCACGACTAAGTTGGGGTTCAATGAGCAGTTCTTC.

V gene TRBV28 combines with J gene TRBJ1-1, with unresolved D. Per the germline V gene, CDR1 is MDHEN and CDR2 is SYDVKM. The CDR3 consists of 13 residues. The ends were cut back, 2 bases at V and 1 base at J, with 5 bases in the middle. The CDR3 nucleotides read TGTGCCAGCAGTTTAGCCCAGAACACTGAAGCTTTCTTT. Translating gives CASSLAQNTEAFF.

The chain links TRBV11-2 to TRBJ2-1; 9 nucleotides match TRBD2. The CDR3 is 13 amino acids. Germline CDR1 and CDR2: SGHAT and FQNNGV. The J segment lost 7 bases and the V segment lost 5 bases, leaving 3 bases of the junction unmatched. This CDR3 reads CASSPGLANEQFF. The CDR3, as DNA: TGTGCCAGCAGCCCGGGACTAGCTAATGAGCAGTTCTTC.

The chain carries TRBV19 and TRBJ2-6; D ambiguous. The germline V gene has CDR1 LNHDA and CDR2 SQIVND (reference sequence). The CDR3 runs 16 residues. Trimming removed 5 bases at V and 4 bases at J, with 15 bases between. The CDR3 region has the DNA TGTGCCAGTAGTCTCTCGGCCTCCGGCGGGGCCAACGTCCTGACTTTC. As protein: CASSLSASGGANVLTF.

For the CDR3, the DNA is TGTGCCACCCGGACTGGAAGACAAGCCTACGAGCAGTACTTC. Translated, it gives CATRTGRQAYEQYF. The chain uses TRBV7-8 and TRBJ2-7, with D possibly being TRBD2 (5 bases). The V gene's germline CDR1 is SGHVS and CDR2 FQNEAQ. The CDR3 has 14 residues. V was shortened by 10 bases and J by 2 bases, with 18 bases between the two germline ends.

As for this clone: The junction does not match germline at one end; this may be a read error. The chain joins TRBV2 to TRBJ2-7; D is perhaps TRBD2 (5 bases). There are 11 residues in the CDR3. The germline V gene encodes CDR1 SNHLY and CDR2 FYNNEI. In DNA form, the CDR3 reads TGTGCCAGCAGTGAACCCCGGGATTTCGTATTC. It translates to CASSEPRDFVF.

The rearrangement joins TRBV14 to TRBJ2-3; D unresolved. This CDR3 spans 17 amino acids. CDR1 and CDR2 from the germline V gene are SGHDN and FVKESK. The germline V and J ends were trimmed by 4 bases and 0 bases, with 17 bases remaining between them. CDR3 amino acids: CASSRANIARSTDTQYF. The CDR3, as DNA: TGTGCCAGCAGCCGAGCCAACATCGCCAGGAGCACAGATACGCAGTATTTT.

The chain is built from TRBV5-5 and TRBJ2-3; 8 nucleotides agree with TRBD1. The germline V gene encodes CDR1 SGHKS and CDR2 YYEKEE (reference sequence). V trimming: 4 bases; J trimming: 0 bases; junction bases outside the gene matches: 7. The CDR3 runs to 16 residues. The CDR3 DNA reads TGTGCCAGCAGCATAACAGGGGGAGGAAGCACAGATACGCAGTATTTT. Its protein is CASSITGGGSTDTQYF. The whole variable domain, remainder taken from reference TRBV5-5 and TRBJ2-3, is DAGVTQSPTHLIKTRGQQVTLRCSPISGHKSVSWYQQVLGQGPQFIFQYYEKEERGRGNFPDRFSARQFPNYSSELNVNALLLGDSALYLCASSITGGGSTDTQYFGPGTRLTVL.

V gene TRBV6-1 combines with J gene TRBJ1-2; D unclear. CDR3 size: 13 residues. CDR1 and CDR2 from the germline V gene are MNHNS and SASEGT. Trimming pared 6 bases from V and 8 bases from J, leaving 16 bases between. CDR3 coding DNA: TGTGCCAGCAGGAACAGCCTTTCTATAGGCTACACCTTC. This translates into CASRNSLSIGYTF.

The V call is TRBV7-9, the J call TRBJ1-1; possible D gene TRBD1, 5 bases. V lost 5 bases, J lost 1 base, and 17 bases lay in between. The CDR3 has 16 amino acids. Per the germline V gene, CDR1 is SEHNR and CDR2 is FQNEAQ (reference sequence). This CDR3 reads CASSGDGRQENTEAFF. The CDR3 nucleotides are TGTGCCAGCAGCGGGGACGGGAGACAAGAGAACACTGAAGCTTTCTTT. Drawing the rest from reference TRBV7-9 and TRBJ1-1, the complete variable domain is DTGVSQNPRHKITKRGQNVTFRCDPISEHNRLYWYRQTLGQGPEFLTYFQNEAQLEKSRLLSDRFSAERPKGSFSTLEIQRTEQGDSAMYLCASSGDGRQENTEAFFGQGTRLTVV.

This clone was detected only once. The chain couples TRBV11-2 to TRBJ1-1, with TRBD1 identical over 7 bases. CDR3 length: 14 residues. The V gene end was trimmed by 1 base and the J gene end by 4 bases; junction bases not matched to a gene: 3. The germline V gene has CDR1 SGHAT and CDR2 FQNNGV. CDR3 amino acids: CASSLATGTTEAFF. The DNA for the CDR3 is TGTGCCAGCAGCTTAGCGACAGGGACCACTGAAGCTTTCTTT. The whole variable domain, remainder taken from reference TRBV11-2 and TRBJ1-1, is EAGVAQSPRYKIIEKRQSVAFWCNPISGHATLYWYQQILGQGPKLLIQFQNNGVVDDSQLPKDRFSAERLKGVDSTLKIQPAKLEDSAVYLCASSLATGTTEAFFGQGTRLTVV.

The chain employs TRBV9 and TRBJ2-3; 11 bases match TRBD2. The germline V gene encodes CDR1 SGDLS and CDR2 YYNGEE. This CDR3 is built from 17 residues. V lost 4 bases to trimming and J lost 2 bases; unmatched junction nucleotides: 9. CDR3 DNA: TGTGCCAGCAGCCCCCCGGGACTAGCGGACCTCACAGATACGCAGTATTTT. Its protein product is CASSPPGLADLTDTQYF.

The rearrangement joins TRBV4-3 to TRBJ2-1; D gene uncertain. CDR1 LGHNA and CDR2 YSLEER come from the germline V gene. The length of the CDR3 is 15 residues. Trimming removed 4 bases from V and 6 bases from J, with 16 bases in between. This chain's CDR3 is CASSPSRFFSNEQFF. The DNA of the CDR3 is TGCGCCAGCAGCCCTTCTAGGTTCTTTTCCAATGAGCAGTTCTTC.

This clone occurred a few times. V usage is TRBV7-9 and J usage is TRBJ2-2; tentatively, D is TRBD2 (5 bases). Trimming took 7 bases from V and 6 from J, leaving 9 bases between them. The CDR3 sequence is 12 residues long. Germline V CDR1 and CDR2: SEHNR, FQNEAQ (reference sequence). The CDR3 loop reads CASTLVPGELFF. The CDR3 DNA follows: TGTGCCAGCACACTAGTTCCCGGGGAGCTGTTTTTT.

The gene calls are TRBV18 and TRBJ2-3, with D hard to call. V lost 2 bases to trimming and J lost 4 bases, with 4 bases between them. This CDR3 is 12 amino acids long. Germline values: CDR1 KGHSH, CDR2 LQKENI. The DNA of the CDR3 is TGTGCCAGCTCACCAGCCGCAGATACGCAGTATTTT. It yields the protein CASSPAADTQYF.

In the case of this clone: A read error likely explains this, since a far larger clone differs by one base. The chain links TRBV7-6 to TRBJ1-4; 10 bases are shared with TRBD1. Germline lookup yields CDR1 SGHVS and CDR2 FNYEAQ. The CDR3 covers 15 residues. CDR3 nucleotides: TGTGCCGGCAGCGCAGGGACAGGGGAGGGCGAAAAACTGTTTTTT. Translation gives CAGSAGTGEGEKLFF.

The rearrangement joins TRBV27 to TRBJ1-3; TRBD1 matches at 10 bases. V was clipped by 0 bases and J by 4 bases; unmatched bases: 0. Germline lookup yields CDR1 MNHEY and CDR2 SMNVEV (reference sequence). CDR3 size: 15 residues. The CDR3 nucleotides are TGTGCCAGCAGTTTATCGACAGGGGGCGGAAACACCATATATTTT. Amino acid sequence: CASSLSTGGGNTIYF.

The V call is TRBV9, the J call TRBJ2-7; D is unclear. Trimming took off 0 bases at V and 0 bases at J, with 4 bases between the two ends. The CDR3 spans 13 residues. Looked up from germline, CDR1 is SGDLS and CDR2 is YYNGEE. The CDR3 bases are TGTGCCAGCAGCGTAGGCAGCTCCTACGAGCAGTACTTC. Translation gives CASSVGSSYEQYF.